This TCR beta chain originates from a study of molecular identifiers for immune sequencing clone quantification (dated by TCRdb to 2016 to 2019). Background for the entire study: For a replicate experiment, RNA from around 20,000 or 99,000 naive CD8 T cells was divided into five aliquots, and four of the five aliquots were sequenced. CD8 T cells were used in a methods study to benchmark molecular-identifier clustering-based TCR repertoire sequencing (MIDCIRS) and TCR RNA copy counting.

What the research found in general, with its limitations: The naive libraries included spiked-in Jurkat TCR RNA (more than nine copies' worth), and this Jurkat TCR RNA is not part of the donor repertoire. Without barcode sub-clustering, chimeric consensus sequences inflated TCR diversity; chimeras reached as high as 47%. Modeling indicated 2.5 to 3.5 TCR RNA copies recovered per cell, compared with about 10 by digital PCR, which implies a capture efficiency of approximately 30%. Clones above 20 RNA copies held over 97% of molecules in CMV-specific effector cells but under 1% in naive cells. Highly expanded clone sizes could be underestimated if identical TCR molecules share a barcode. Spiked-in Jurkat TCR RNA equal to a single cell's worth was reported to be detectable even within 1,100,000 naive CD8 T cells.

Libraries of naive CD8 T cells were built from about 19,000 to 1,100,000 sorted cells, with 10%, 30% or 50% of the purified RNA used. Naive CD8 T cells were FACS-sorted as CD8+CD4-CCR7+CD45RA+ on a BD FACSAria II into RLT Plus buffer. Detection sensitivity was tested by spiking Jurkat RNA equal to ten or so TCR copies' worth into samples containing roughly 17,000-1,100,000 naive CD8 T cells. CD8 T cells were enriched with RosetteSep CD8+ T Cell Enrichment Cocktail and Ficoll-Paque, followed by ACK red cell lysis. V is cut by 5 bases and J by 7 bases, and the space between the germline ends is 18 bases. Including cysteine and phenylalanine, the CDR3 has 15 amino acids. CDR3 DNA is the only sequence kept; it has 45 bases, read in frame from the first base. Looking up the germline V gene yields CDR1 SGHVS and CDR2 FNYEAQ. The library relied on PCR. The sequencing machine was a NextSeq 500. Bulk TCR libraries were made following a previously described method, with the TCR primers given in Table S5. Total RNA was purified with the Qiagen AllPrep DNA/RNA kit. Before any analysis, reads coming from multiple sequencing runs of the same library were combined into one pool. As for the original processing: Reads were retained only if an exact TCR constant sequence was present, and the retained reads were trimmed to 150 nt and grouped according to their 12-nt molecular barcodes. Reads in each barcode group were sub-clustered using a 15% Levenshtein threshold, and a quality-weighted consensus sequence was built for each RNA molecule. Non-functional sequences were excluded, and lower-count sequences lying one edit away from another sequence were also excluded. Barcode sub-clusters with fewer than 20% of the maximum read count were removed, based on fitting two negative binomial distributions. Clones were called with MiXCR by TCRdb after fastp trimmed the public reads at Q25, and only in-frame beta chains were retained. Each CDR3 protein appears once, grouped with its most common genes and DNA. What appears here as the V and J calls and clone size reflects TCRdb's work, not the paper's. This sample lists about 630,000 distinct CDR3 sequences; 25% were detected once. The ten largest clones represent about 0.81% of the sample.

Of note for this clonotype: It has no known antigen specificity. This may come from a read error, since a much larger clone is one base off.

Sequencing was performed on naive CD8+ T cells from blood, with Jurkat cell RNA spiked in. Explained via the paper, the cell subset or site label denotes: FACS-sorted CD8+CD4-CCR7+CD45RA+ naive T cells. The source of this sequence is a human donor in good health. Some libraries in this study had Jurkat cell RNA spiked in. Rearrangement joined TRBV7-6 to TRBJ1-5, with a weak D call of TRBD1 (5 bases match). The DNA reads TGTGCCAGCAGCCCCGGACGGGGCGGGGGACAGCCCCAGCATTTT. Its amino acids are CASSPGRGGGQPQHF.